A selection of T cell receptor beta chains follows, all from one sample in a study of blood T cell repertoires in COVID-19. Only in-frame clones appear in the TCRdb table, and some are missing; sequencing was by immunoSEQ multiplex PCR. The table includes some 390,000 clones, under 90% detected once. Sample: PBMCs or T cells enriched from blood (not recorded which). The source is a woman younger than 45 who had recovered from COVID-19. Each CDR3 is given with its conserved first and last residue. The D gene is left open where the match is weak. Not every row has a clone size; where given, it reads once, few, many or a size class.

>few|TRBD1|TRBV4-1|TRBJ1-2
TGCGCCAGCAGCCAAGGGACAGGGGAATTCGGCTACACCTTC
CASSQGTGEFGYTF
>.|.|TRBV14|TRBJ1-1
TGTGCCAGCAGCCTCGAACTAGGGACTGAAGCTTTCTTT
CASSLELGTEAFF
>once|TRBD1|TRBV7-2|TRBJ1-2
TGTGCCAGCGGACATACAGGGGTCTATGGCTACACCTTC
CASGHTGVYGYTF
>.|.|TRBV30|TRBJ1-1
TGTGCCTGGAGTGTCCAGATGAACACTGAAGCTTTCTTT
CAWSVQMNTEAFF
>.|.|TRBV11-2|TRBJ1-1
TGTGCCAGCAGCTTAGAAGGACTTGGCGAAGCTTTCTTT
CASSLEGLGEAFF
>.|.|TRBV12-3/TRBV12-4|TRBJ1-1
TGTGCCAGCAGGTCAGGGCCGCGGGGTAGGGCTTTCTTT
CASRSGPRGRAFF
>.|.|TRBV7-9|TRBJ1-1
TGTGCCAGCAGCCCAGATGGGCGGGGAATAAACGCTGAAGCTTTCTTT
CASSPDGRGINAEAFF
>.|TRBD1|TRBV30|TRBJ1-2
TGTGCCTGGAGGAGGACAGGGGACCCACATGGTGGCTACACCTTC
CAWRRTGDPHGGYTF
>.|.|TRBV27|TRBJ2-4
TGTGCCAGCGGACGAGCCAGGGGTGAAAACATTCAGTACTTC
CASGRARGENIQYF
>few|TRBD1|TRBV2|TRBJ1-2
TGTGCCAGCAGTGAAACAGGGGGCTATGGCTACACCTTC
CASSETGGYGYTF
>.|.|TRBV7-2|TRBJ2-3
TGTGCCAGCAGCTCCTATGCTACCGATACGCAGTATTTT
CASSSYATDTQYF
>.|.|TRBV5-6|TRBJ2-7
TGTGCCAGCAGCTTGGACAGGAACTACGAGCAGTACTTC
CASSLDRNYEQYF
>.|TRBD1|TRBV11-3|TRBJ2-2
TGTGCCAGCAGCTTATTCGGACAGGGGGCGAACACCGGGGAGCTGTTTTTT
CASSLFGQGANTGELFF
>.|.|TRBV28|TRBJ1-2
TGTGCCAGCAGTTCGGGTAAGCCTTATGGCTACACCTTC
CASSSGKPYGYTF
>.|TRBD1|TRBV6-5|TRBJ1-5
TGTGCCAGCAGTCGAAGGACAGGGGGTCAGCCCCAGCATTTT
CASSRRTGGQPQHF
>.|TRBD1|TRBV4-1|TRBJ1-2
TGCGCCAGCAGCCCGACAGGGCTCGCCTATGGCTACACCTTC
CASSPTGLAYGYTF